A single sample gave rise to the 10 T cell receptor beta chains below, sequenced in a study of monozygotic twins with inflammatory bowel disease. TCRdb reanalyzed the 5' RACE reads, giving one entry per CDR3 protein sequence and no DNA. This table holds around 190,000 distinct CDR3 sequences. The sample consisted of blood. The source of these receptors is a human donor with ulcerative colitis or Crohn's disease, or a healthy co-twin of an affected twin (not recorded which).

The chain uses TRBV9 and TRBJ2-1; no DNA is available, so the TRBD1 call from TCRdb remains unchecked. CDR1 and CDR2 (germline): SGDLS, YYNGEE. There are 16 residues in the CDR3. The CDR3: CASSTQGGTPYNEQFF.

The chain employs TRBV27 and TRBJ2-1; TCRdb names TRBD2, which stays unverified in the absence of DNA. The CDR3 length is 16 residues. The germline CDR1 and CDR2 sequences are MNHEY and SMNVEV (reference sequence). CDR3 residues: CASSFTGDSYSNEQFF.

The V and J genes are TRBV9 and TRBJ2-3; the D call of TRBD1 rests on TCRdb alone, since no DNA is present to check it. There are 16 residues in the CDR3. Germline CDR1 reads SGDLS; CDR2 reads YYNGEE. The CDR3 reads CASSVSQGVNTDTQYF. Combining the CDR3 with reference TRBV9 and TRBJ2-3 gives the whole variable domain DSGVTQTPKHLITATGQRVTLRCSPRSGDLSVYWYQQSLDQGLQFLIQYYNGEERAKGNILERFSAQQFPDLHSELNLSSLELGDSALYFCASSVSQGVNTDTQYFGPGTRLTVL.

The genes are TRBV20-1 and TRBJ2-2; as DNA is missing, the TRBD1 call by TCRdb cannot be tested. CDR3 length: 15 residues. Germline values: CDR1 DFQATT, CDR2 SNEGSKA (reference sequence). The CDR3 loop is CSAGGQGRYTGELFF.

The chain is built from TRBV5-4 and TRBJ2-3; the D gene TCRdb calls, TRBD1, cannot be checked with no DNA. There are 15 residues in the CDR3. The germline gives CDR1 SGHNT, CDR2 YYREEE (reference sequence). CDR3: CASSRDGSSTDTQYF.

CDR3: CATSAGWGELFF. The rearrangement uses TRBV24-1 and TRBJ2-2. The CDR3 runs 12 residues. Germline V gene lookup returns CDR1 KGHDR and CDR2 SFDVKD.

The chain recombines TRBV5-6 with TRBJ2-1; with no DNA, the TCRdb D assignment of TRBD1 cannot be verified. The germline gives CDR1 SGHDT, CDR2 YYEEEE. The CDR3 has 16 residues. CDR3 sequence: CASSLAVGTPAFGQFF. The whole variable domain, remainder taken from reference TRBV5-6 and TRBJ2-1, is DAGVTQSPTHLIKTRGQQVTLRCSPKSGHDTVSWYQQALGQGPQFIFQYYEEEERQRGNFPDRFSGHQFPNYSSELNVNALLLGDSALYLCASSLAVGTPAFGQFFGPGTRLTVL.

Here the CDR3 reads CASSSDGRSYNEQFF. V gene TRBV5-1 combines with J gene TRBJ2-1. Looked up from germline, CDR1 is SGHRS and CDR2 is YFSETQ. The CDR3 runs to 15 residues.

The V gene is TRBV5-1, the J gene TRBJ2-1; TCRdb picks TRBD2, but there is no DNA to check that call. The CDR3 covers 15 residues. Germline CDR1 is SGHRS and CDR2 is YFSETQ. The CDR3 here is CASSSASGPYNEQFF.

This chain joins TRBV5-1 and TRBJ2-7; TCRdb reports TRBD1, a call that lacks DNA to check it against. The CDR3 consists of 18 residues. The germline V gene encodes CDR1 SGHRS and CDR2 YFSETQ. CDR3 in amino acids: CASSSGAINAGQGYEQYF. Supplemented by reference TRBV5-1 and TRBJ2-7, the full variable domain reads KAGVTQTPRYLIKTRGQQVTLSCSPISGHRSVSWYQQTPGQGLQFLFEYFSETQRNKGNFPGRFSGRQFSNSRSEMNVSTLELGDSALYLCASSSGAINAGQGYEQYFGPGTRLTVT.